Listed below are T cell receptor beta chains from one sample, sequenced in a study of CD8 T cells in ankylosing spondylitis. TCRdb re-called the 5' RACE reads with MiXCR, one entry per CDR3 protein. The profile shows around 120,000 distinct CDR3 sequences, roughly 8.8% of them singletons. Sequencing input: blood, either unsorted or a sorted T cell fraction (not recorded which). The receptors were gathered from a male donor with ankylosing spondylitis or in good health (not recorded which). The CDR3 runs from the conserved cysteine through the conserved F or W. A D gene is named only where the DNA matches it firmly. For some rows the clone size is stated as once, few or many, or as a class when expanded; others skip it.

many	TRBV3-1	TRBJ1-2	NA	TGTGCCAGCAGCCAAGATTACCGCCGGACTTATGGCTACACCTTC	CASSQDYRRTYGYTF
many	TRBV7-2	TRBJ2-1	TRBD1	TGTGCCAGCAGTCGACCGGGACAGGGTAACTACAATGAGCAGTTCTTC	CASSRPGQGNYNEQFF
many	TRBV20-1	TRBJ2-3	NA	TGCAGTGCTACCTTGCGCGGGCACACAGATACGCAGTATTTT	CSATLRGHTDTQYF
many	TRBV5-1	TRBJ2-1	NA	TGCGCCAGCAGCGGAACTCAGGGCCTGAGGCATGAGCAGTTCTTC	CASSGTQGLRHEQFF
many	TRBV30	TRBJ1-5	NA	TGTGCCTGGAGCGTACATGGGGGCAATCAGCCCCAGCATTTT	CAWSVHGGNQPQHF
NA	TRBV7-9	TRBJ2-7	TRBD2	TGTGCCAGCAGCTTACCCCTAGCGGCTTTTCGCGAGCAGTACTTC	CASSLPLAAFREQYF
many	TRBV7-2	TRBJ2-2	TRBD1	TGTGCCAGCAGCACGGGACAGGGGACTAAAAAGGTCGGGGAGCTGTTTTTT	CASSTGQGTKKVGELFF
many	TRBV30	TRBJ1-3	NA	TGTGCCTGGAGTGTGTTAGGAAACACCATATATTTT	CAWSVLGNTIYF
NA	TRBV19	TRBJ1-1	NA	TGTGCCAGTAGTAGGGGAGGTGGAGACACTGAAGCTTTCTTT	CASSRGGGDTEAFF
NA	TRBV5-1	TRBJ2-1	TRBD1	TGCGCCAGCAGCTTGTCTGGACAGGGGGCGCGCGAGCAGTTCTTC	CASSLSGQGAREQFF
few	TRBV6-1	TRBJ2-1	TRBD2	TGTGCCAGCAGTGAATGGGCTAGCGGGAGGGCAGTCAATGAGCAGTTCTTC	CASSEWASGRAVNEQFF
many	TRBV27	TRBJ2-2	TRBD2	TGTGCCAGCAGACTAGCGCCCGTCGCCGGGGAGCTGTTTTTT	CASRLAPVAGELFF
many	TRBV20-1	TRBJ2-7	NA	TGCAGTGCTAGAGATCCGGACAGCTCCTACGAGCAGTACTTC	CSARDPDSSYEQYF
many	TRBV4-3	TRBJ2-1	TRBD2	TGCGCCAGCAGCCAAGATCCGGCCCCGACTAGCGGGAGTCAGAATGAGCAGTTCTTC	CASSQDPAPTSGSQNEQFF
NA	TRBV18	TRBJ2-3	TRBD1	TGTGCCAGCTCACCACAGGGGGCCCGGAGTGATACGCAGTATTTT	CASSPQGARSDTQYF
NA	TRBV7-2	TRBJ2-1	NA	TGTGCCAGCAGCTTATCGGGACTCAACTACAATGAGCAGTTCTTC	CASSLSGLNYNEQFF
many	TRBV5-5	TRBJ1-1	NA	TGTGCCAGCAGCTTTTTGGTGGGGTGGACTGAAGCTTTCTTT	CASSFLVGWTEAFF
many	TRBV7-2	TRBJ1-2	TRBD1	TGTGCCAGCAGCACAGGACAGGGGTACTATGGCTACACCTTC	CASSTGQGYYGYTF
many	TRBV20-1	TRBJ2-1	NA	TGCAGTGCCCCCCCGGGACGAGCCAGCTCCTACAATGAGCAGTTCTTC	CSAPPGRASSYNEQFF
NA	TRBV3-1	TRBJ2-1	TRBD2	TGTGCCAGCAGCCGTTCGAGCAGAAGACTAGCGGGAGGGAATGAGCAGTTCTTC	CASSRSSRRLAGGNEQFF
many	TRBV24-1	TRBJ2-1	TRBD1	TGTGCCACCAGTGATTCGGGGACAGGGGGGTACAATGAGCAGTTCTTC	CATSDSGTGGYNEQFF
NA	TRBV19	TRBJ2-2	NA	TGTGCCAGTACCCCCAGCATTGACGGGGCCGGGGAGCTGTTTTTT	CASTPSIDGAGELFF
many	TRBV4-1	TRBJ2-2	NA	TGCGCCAGCAGCCAAGTAATCAGGACGAGCACCGGGGAGCTGTTTTTT	CASSQVIRTSTGELFF
many	TRBV4-2	TRBJ2-7	NA	TGTGCCAGCAGCCAAGAGGTTTACGCGGAGATACCACACGAGCAGTACTTC	CASSQEVYAEIPHEQYF